The sequence of this T cell receptor beta chain was determined in a study of monozygotic twins with inflammatory bowel disease. Findings of the study overall: Lower TCRbeta diversity (inverse Simpson) was seen in IBD patients than in healthy co-twins.

The CDR3 covers 15 residues. Germline CDR1 reads MNHNS; CDR2 reads SASEGT. With no T cell sorting beforehand, total RNA was isolated from whole blood. Two nested PCRs, about 17 and 10 cycles, amplified TCRalpha and TCRbeta cDNA. TCRdb reprocessed the 5' RACE reads, keeping one entry per CDR3 protein, no DNA. Here the sample table reports 420,000 or so distinct CDR3 sequences. As for this clonotype: Its antigen is still unknown.

V and J are TRBV6-1 and TRBJ2-1. The sample comprised blood. The origin of this receptor is a human donor with ulcerative colitis or Crohn's disease, or a healthy co-twin of an affected twin (not recorded which). This CDR3 is CASSEAPSSYNEQFF.